These T cell receptor beta chains were read from a single sample in a study of cytomegalovirus exposure and HLA in healthy donors. Sequencing was performed with immunoSEQ multiplex PCR; in TCRdb, only in-frame clones are kept and a portion is missing. This sample yields roughly 140,000 clones, of which roughly 80% are seen a single time; approximately 4.2% belongs to the top ten. The sequenced sample consisted of PBMCs. Source of these receptors: a woman between 40 and 50 years old in good health and CMV-seropositive. Both conserved end residues are part of each CDR3. D genes are given only for firm matches. Not every row has a clone size; where given, it reads once, few, many or a size class.

D gene | clone size | J gene | V gene | CDR3 DNA | CDR3 protein
- | once | TRBJ1-1 | TRBV21-1 | TGTGCCAGCAGCACGGGACAGGGAAACACTGAAGCTTTCTTT | CASSTGQGNTEAFF
- | once | TRBJ2-7 | TRBV2 | TGTGCCAGCAGTTCAGGAATCTACGAGCAGTACTTC | CASSSGIYEQYF
TRBD1 | - | TRBJ2-7 | TRBV29-1 | TGCAGCGCTTCGACAGGGTATGGTCAGCAGTACTTC | CSASTGYGQQYF
- | once | TRBJ2-5 | TRBV2 | TGTGCCAGCACGGACAGTCCATACCAAGAGACCCAGTACTTC | CASTDSPYQETQYF
- | - | TRBJ2-7 | TRBV28 | TGTGCCAGCAGTAAAGGACAGAGCTACGAGCAGTACTTC | CASSKGQSYEQYF
- | - | TRBJ2-3 | TRBV7-9 | TGTGCCAGCAGCTCACGAGACTATCCCGCCGGGGATACGCAGTATTTT | CASSSRDYPAGDTQYF
TRBD1 | once | TRBJ2-6 | TRBV10-3 | TGTGCCATCAGTGAGTCGCCTGGGGACAGACTCTCTGGGGCCAACGTCCTGACTTTC | CAISESPGDRLSGANVLTF
TRBD2 | - | TRBJ2-7 | TRBV6-6 | TGTGCCAGCGCCGGAGGACTAGACGAGCAGTACTTC | CASAGGLDEQYF
TRBD1 | - | TRBJ1-1 | TRBV29-1 | TGCAGCGTTCCCGTGTCGGACAGGACGAACACTGAAGCTTTCTTT | CSVPVSDRTNTEAFF
TRBD1 | - | TRBJ2-7 | TRBV5-6 | TGTGCCAGCAACGAGGGACAGGAGCGCGAGCAGTACTTC | CASNEGQEREQYF
TRBD2 | - | TRBJ2-5 | TRBV5-1 | TGCGCCAGCAGCCTAGCGGGGGGGCCGGGGGAGACCCAGTACTTC | CASSLAGGPGETQYF
TRBD2 | - | TRBJ2-1 | TRBV4-3 | TGCGCCAGCAGCCAAGGACTAGCGGGGGGACACCGGCAGTTCTTC | CASSQGLAGGHRQFF
TRBD1 | - | TRBJ2-3 | TRBV5-6 | TGTGCCAGCAGCTGGGCCGGGACAGGGACAGATACGCAGTATTTT | CASSWAGTGTDTQYF
- | - | TRBJ1-1 | TRBV20-1 | TGCAGCGTTTATCGGAACACTGAAGCTTTCTTT | CSVYRNTEAFF
TRBD2 | - | TRBJ2-1 | TRBV6-5 | TGTGCCAGCAGGGGGACTAGCGGGAGGGCCGGTGAGCAGTTCTTC | CASRGTSGRAGEQFF
- | - | TRBJ1-1 | TRBV4-3 | TGCGCCAGCAGCCAAGTGGTCCGACGGGAACCCTTGAACACTGAAGCTTTCTTT | CASSQVVRREPLNTEAFF
TRBD1 | - | TRBJ1-2 | TRBV6-5 | TGTGCCAGCAGTCAGACCAGGGACAGAACTCGGGGCTACACCTTC | CASSQTRDRTRGYTF
TRBD2 | - | TRBJ2-6 | TRBV7-9 | TGTGCCAGCAGCCAACTAGCGGGAGACTCTGGGGCCAACGTCCTGACTTTC | CASSQLAGDSGANVLTF
- | - | TRBJ2-3 | TRBV27 | TGTGCCAGCAGTCCTCCCACAGATACGCAGTATTTT | CASSPPTDTQYF
- | - | TRBJ2-5 | TRBV28 | TGTGCCAGCAGTTTCCGGGACTCCTGGGGCGAGACCCAGTACTTC | CASSFRDSWGETQYF
- | - | TRBJ2-7 | TRBV2 | TGTGCCAGCGCCCGGCAGGCATCCTACGAGCAGTACTTC | CASARQASYEQYF
TRBD1 | - | TRBJ1-1 | TRBV4-1 | TGCGCCAGCAGCCAAGTTCGTGGACAGGTCCCTGGCACTGAAGCTTTCTTT | CASSQVRGQVPGTEAFF
- | - | TRBJ2-1 | TRBV15 | TGTGCCACCAGCAGGGACCGACAGCTCAGGGATTACAATGAGCAGTTCTTC | CATSRDRQLRDYNEQFF
TRBD1 | - | TRBJ1-1 | TRBV7-3 | TGTGCCAGCAGCTTAGTACAGGGGGCCTTGGCTGAAGCTTTCTTT | CASSLVQGALAEAFF
- | - | TRBJ2-7 | TRBV21-1 | TGTGCCAGCAGCAAACTGGGACAGGGGACCGAGCAGTACTTC | CASSKLGQGTEQYF
TRBD2 | once | TRBJ2-5 | TRBV28 | TGTGCCAGCAGGTCCTACACTAGCGGGGCCTTAAGAGAGACCCAGTACTTC | CASRSYTSGALRETQYF
TRBD1 | - | TRBJ2-5 | TRBV4-3 | TGCGCCAGCAGCCCAGGGACAGGGCAAGAGACCCAGTACTTC | CASSPGTGQETQYF
- | - | TRBJ1-1 | TRBV7-6 | TGTGCCAGCAGCTCACCCGAGGGGGTGTCGAACACTGAAGCTTTCTTT | CASSSPEGVSNTEAFF
- | once | TRBJ1-5 | TRBV28 | TGTGCCAGCAGACCCCAAGGGGAGGGCAATCAGCCCCAGCATTTT | CASRPQGEGNQPQHF
TRBD2 | few | TRBJ2-2 | TRBV7-2 | TGTGCCAGCAGCTTACTGGGGGGGTCGGACACCGGGGAGCTGTTTTTT | CASSLLGGSDTGELFF
- | - | TRBJ1-3 | TRBV6-1 | TGTGCCAGCAGTAAGGGGCCAGACTCTGGAAACACCATATATTTT | CASSKGPDSGNTIYF
- | - | TRBJ2-3 | TRBV27 | TGTGCCAGCAGCATAGCGGAGAGCACAGATACGCAGTATTTT | CASSIAESTDTQYF
- | once | TRBJ2-5 | TRBV28 | TGTGCCAGCAGTCACCACGGGGTAGCCCAAGAGACCCAGTACTTC | CASSHHGVAQETQYF
TRBD2 | once | TRBJ2-1 | TRBV19 | TGTGCCAGTAGTATAGGCCGAGCGGGGCTGGGGAATGAGCAGTTCTTC | CASSIGRAGLGNEQFF
TRBD1 | - | TRBJ1-3 | TRBV5-1 | TGCGCCAGCAGCCTTGACAGGGGGCAAGGAAACACCATATATTTT | CASSLDRGQGNTIYF
TRBD1 | - | TRBJ1-6 | TRBV7-9 | TGTGCCAGCAAGCCGGACAGGGACTACTATAATTCACCCCTCCACTTT | CASKPDRDYYNSPLHF
- | - | TRBJ2-5 | TRBV19 | TGTGCCAGTAGGGCAGAGGTCGGAGAGACCCAGTACTTC | CASRAEVGETQYF
TRBD2 | - | TRBJ2-3 | TRBV7-9 | TGTGCCAGCAGCTTAGGTACTAGCGGATTCACAGATACGCAGTATTTT | CASSLGTSGFTDTQYF
TRBD1 | once | TRBJ1-2 | TRBV28 | TGTGCCAGCAGCCGTGCAGGGGGCTATGGCTACACCTTC | CASSRAGGYGYTF
- | - | TRBJ1-5 | TRBV11-2 | TGTGCCAGCAGCCTCGGACAGCTCAATCAGCCCCAGCATTTT | CASSLGQLNQPQHF
- | - | TRBJ2-7 | TRBV5-6 | TGTGCCAGCAGCCGTCAGGGTCCCTGGGGTTACTACGAGCAGTACTTC | CASSRQGPWGYYEQYF
- | - | TRBJ1-2 | TRBV28 | TGTGCCAGCAGTATTGGGGGCGCCTATGGCTACACCTTC | CASSIGGAYGYTF
TRBD2 | - | TRBJ2-5 | TRBV7-2 | TGTGCCAGCAGCCCTTCTAGCGGGCGCCAAGAGACCCAGTACTTC | CASSPSSGRQETQYF
- | - | TRBJ1-4 | TRBV4-1 | TGCGCCAGCAGCCAAGGGGAGGCTAATGAAAAACTGTTTTTT | CASSQGEANEKLFF
- | - | TRBJ2-5 | TRBV10-3 | TGTGCCATCAGGGAAGCGGAACAAGAGACCCAGTACTTC | CAIREAEQETQYF
TRBD2 | once | TRBJ2-5 | TRBV18 | TGTGCCGGGACTTACGGACTAGCGGGGGGCCAAGAGACCCAGTACTTC | CAGTYGLAGGQETQYF
TRBD2 | - | TRBJ2-3 | TRBV5-8 | TGTGCCAGCAGTCGCCGACTAGCGGGGGCCGATACGCAGTATTTT | CASSRRLAGADTQYF
TRBD2 | - | TRBJ2-7 | TRBV30 | TGTGCCTGGAGTCTAGGCGAGGGACTAATCGAGCAGTACTTC | CAWSLGEGLIEQYF
TRBD2 | - | TRBJ2-1 | TRBV27 | TGTGCCAGCAGTACGGCCCTAGCGGGAGATGAGCAGTTCTTC | CASSTALAGDEQFF
- | - | TRBJ1-3 | TRBV27 | TGTGCCAGCAGCTACAGAGAGGGAAACACCATATATTTT | CASSYREGNTIYF
TRBD2 | - | TRBJ2-5 | TRBV7-2 | TGTGCCAGCAGCTTAGTGCAAACTAGCGGGGGGGGTTCCCAAGAGACCCAGTACTTC | CASSLVQTSGGGSQETQYF
TRBD2 | once | TRBJ2-7 | TRBV5-4 | TGTGCCAGCAGCTTGGGGCTAGCGGAAAACGAGCAGTACTTC | CASSLGLAENEQYF
TRBD1 | - | TRBJ1-5 | TRBV29-1 | TGCAGCGTTGGACAGGGTGGAAGGGAGCCCCAGCATTTT | CSVGQGGREPQHF
- | - | TRBJ2-2 | TRBV7-6 | TGTGCCAGCAGCTTAGCAGACAGGAGTATTCGTGCCGGGGAGCTGTTTTTT | CASSLADRSIRAGELFF
TRBD2 | - | TRBJ2-5 | TRBV5-4 | TGTGCCAGCAGGTTAGCGGGAGTCCTAGAGACCCAGTACTTC | CASRLAGVLETQYF
- | - | TRBJ1-2 | TRBV29-1 | TGCAGCGTTGAATCTCCCTTCAGGGTAATGCAGGGCTACACCTTC | CSVESPFRVMQGYTF
TRBD2 | - | TRBJ2-1 | TRBV28 | TGTGCCAGCACCATAGGGACTAGCGGGATCAATGAGCAGTTCTTC | CASTIGTSGINEQFF
- | - | TRBJ1-1 | TRBV5-5 | TGTGCCAGCAGCTTCGCACAGGAGAGGAGTGCTGAAGCTTTCTTT | CASSFAQERSAEAFF
- | - | TRBJ2-1 | TRBV19 | TGTGCCAGTAGGCAAGGGAGGGGGACCGGAGTTTACAATGAGCAGTTCTTC | CASRQGRGTGVYNEQFF
TRBD1 | - | TRBJ1-4 | TRBV5-1 | TGCGCCAGCAGCTTGGGACAGGGGGCTGAAAAACTGTTTTTT | CASSLGQGAEKLFF